A selection of T cell receptor beta chains follows, all from one sample in a study of cytomegalovirus exposure and HLA in healthy donors. Sequencing was performed with immunoSEQ multiplex PCR; in TCRdb, only in-frame clones are kept and a portion is missing. The table shows roughly 110,000 clones, with 70% to 85% occurring only once. Sequenced material: PBMCs. Every receptor here comes from a male donor in good health and CMV-seronegative. The conserved cysteine and the conserved F or W are not part of the CDR3 here. The order of the fields is V gene, J gene, CDR3 protein.

V gene: TRBV27
J gene: TRBJ1-1
CDR3 protein: ASSLRREMNTEAF

V gene: TRBV5-6
J gene: TRBJ2-5
CDR3 protein: ASSLLVIGTGRETQY

V gene: TRBV5-8
J gene: TRBJ2-7
CDR3 protein: ASSLEAGWY

V gene: TRBV29-1
J gene: .
CDR3 protein: SVVPGGVDEQY

V gene: TRBV27
J gene: TRBJ2-3
CDR3 protein: ASTSTDTQY

V gene: TRBV7-6
J gene: TRBJ2-1
CDR3 protein: ASSLAVRVGNEQF

V gene: TRBV6-5
J gene: TRBJ1-5
CDR3 protein: ASSPRDRVEH

V gene: TRBV28
J gene: TRBJ2-2
CDR3 protein: ASTPTYYTGELF

V gene: TRBV19
J gene: TRBJ2-1
CDR3 protein: ASRSLQVSYNEQF

V gene: TRBV5-1
J gene: TRBJ2-5
CDR3 protein: ASKASGTSQETQY

V gene: TRBV11-2
J gene: TRBJ2-3
CDR3 protein: ASSSDGGTDTQY

V gene: TRBV2
J gene: TRBJ1-1
CDR3 protein: ASSLTGGNTEAF

V gene: TRBV7-2
J gene: TRBJ2-5
CDR3 protein: ASSLGSAYGWEETQY

V gene: TRBV28
J gene: TRBJ1-5
CDR3 protein: ASSLISNQPQH

V gene: TRBV14
J gene: TRBJ2-3
CDR3 protein: ASSITGAGTDTQY

V gene: TRBV19
J gene: TRBJ2-1
CDR3 protein: ASSRGRYNEQF

V gene: TRBV5-6
J gene: TRBJ1-1
CDR3 protein: ASSWPHRGSTEAF

V gene: TRBV19
J gene: TRBJ2-1
CDR3 protein: ASSIELANYNEQF

V gene: TRBV7-2
J gene: TRBJ1-5
CDR3 protein: ASRAQGSYQPQH

V gene: TRBV9
J gene: TRBJ1-2
CDR3 protein: ASSSRQGARGYT

V gene: TRBV29-1
J gene: TRBJ2-3
CDR3 protein: SVERDRGTDTQY

V gene: TRBV2
J gene: TRBJ2-1
CDR3 protein: ASSAYQISGSSYNEQF

V gene: TRBV6-1
J gene: TRBJ1-1
CDR3 protein: ASLLGHTNTEAF

V gene: TRBV25-1
J gene: TRBJ2-1
CDR3 protein: ASNAGTSGFWEQF

V gene: TRBV27
J gene: TRBJ2-7
CDR3 protein: ASSLWTGLAAAYEQY

V gene: TRBV18
J gene: TRBJ1-1
CDR3 protein: ASSLSGARTEAF

V gene: TRBV15
J gene: TRBJ2-1
CDR3 protein: ATSRDSRTTEQF

V gene: TRBV5-1
J gene: TRBJ2-7
CDR3 protein: ASSVWDTSYEQY

V gene: TRBV6-1
J gene: TRBJ2-1
CDR3 protein: ASSEAGGAYNEQF

V gene: TRBV6-5
J gene: TRBJ2-1
CDR3 protein: ASSYSHGNEQF

V gene: TRBV29-1
J gene: TRBJ1-2
CDR3 protein: SVGTGSTNYGYT

V gene: TRBV10-2
J gene: TRBJ2-7
CDR3 protein: ASSEWQGVLSGIYEQY

V gene: TRBV10-2
J gene: TRBJ1-6
CDR3 protein: ASSVTGDYNSPLH

V gene: TRBV18
J gene: TRBJ2-3
CDR3 protein: ASSPPSARSTDTQY

V gene: TRBV23-1
J gene: TRBJ1-1
CDR3 protein: ASSRDSSRKTGNTEAF

V gene: TRBV2
J gene: TRBJ1-2
CDR3 protein: ASSDQSYGYT

V gene: TRBV30
J gene: TRBJ1-2
CDR3 protein: ACLRGLGNYGYT

V gene: TRBV4-2
J gene: TRBJ2-7
CDR3 protein: ASSQEIEVYEQY

V gene: TRBV29-1
J gene: TRBJ2-1
CDR3 protein: SVGWGANEQF

V gene: TRBV27
J gene: TRBJ1-2
CDR3 protein: ASRPRGEYYGYT

V gene: TRBV6-1
J gene: TRBJ2-1
CDR3 protein: ASSEWSGSSSYNEQF

V gene: TRBV28
J gene: TRBJ1-1
CDR3 protein: ASGQGAATEAF

V gene: TRBV4-1
J gene: TRBJ2-7
CDR3 protein: ASSQEPGLAAQEQY

V gene: TRBV28
J gene: TRBJ1-2
CDR3 protein: ATSTGGGGGYT

V gene: TRBV6-1
J gene: TRBJ2-2
CDR3 protein: ASKVPAGDGELF

V gene: TRBV28
J gene: TRBJ2-7
CDR3 protein: ASTPGTVRNEQY

V gene: TRBV5-1
J gene: TRBJ2-1
CDR3 protein: ASSLPGLAGVGNEQF

V gene: TRBV6-6
J gene: TRBJ2-3
CDR3 protein: ASSSAGLGGDTQY

V gene: TRBV7-9
J gene: TRBJ1-2
CDR3 protein: ASSLGPLGGYT

V gene: TRBV18
J gene: TRBJ1-3
CDR3 protein: ASSLNVDSGNTIY

V gene: TRBV27
J gene: TRBJ2-2
CDR3 protein: ASSFLTRAGELF

V gene: TRBV5-6
J gene: TRBJ2-7
CDR3 protein: ASSGLVYEQY